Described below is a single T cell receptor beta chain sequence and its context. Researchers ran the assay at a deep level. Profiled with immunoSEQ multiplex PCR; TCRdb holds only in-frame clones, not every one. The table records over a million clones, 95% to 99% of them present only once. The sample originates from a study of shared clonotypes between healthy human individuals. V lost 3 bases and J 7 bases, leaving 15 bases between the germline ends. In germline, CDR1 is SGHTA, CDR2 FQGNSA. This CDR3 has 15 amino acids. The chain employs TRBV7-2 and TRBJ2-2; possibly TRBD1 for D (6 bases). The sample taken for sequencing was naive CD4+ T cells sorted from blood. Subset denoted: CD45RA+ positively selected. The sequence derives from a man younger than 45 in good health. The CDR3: CASSFWRQESGELFF. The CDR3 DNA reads TGTGCCAGCAGCTTCTGGAGACAGGAGAGCGGGGAGCTGTTTTTT.